The clone carrying this T cell receptor (beta chain) was detected a few times. This entry belongs to a study of T-cell reconstitution after alpha-beta-depleted transplantation in children. The TCRbeta library incorporated unique molecular identifiers. TCRdb re-analysed the PCR reads in MiXCR, keeping a single row per CDR3 protein. The sample lists a few hundred thousand distinct CDR3 sequences, 12% occurring once. The germline V gene encodes CDR1 SGHVS and CDR2 FQNEAQ. Trimming took off 5 bases at V and 0 bases at J, with 17 bases between the two ends. The CDR3 spans 18 residues. The chain is built from TRBV7-8 and TRBJ2-6; D might be TRBD1 (5 bases). The input for sequencing was PBMCs from the stem cell graft donor, taken from the stem cell graft. The source is a human donor who donated a stem cell graft to a child with combined immunodeficiency. The CDR3 DNA sequence: TGTGCCAGCAGCCTACGTAGGGGCAGATACTCTGGGGCCAACGTCCTGACTTTC. Protein sequence: CASSLRRGRYSGANVLTF.